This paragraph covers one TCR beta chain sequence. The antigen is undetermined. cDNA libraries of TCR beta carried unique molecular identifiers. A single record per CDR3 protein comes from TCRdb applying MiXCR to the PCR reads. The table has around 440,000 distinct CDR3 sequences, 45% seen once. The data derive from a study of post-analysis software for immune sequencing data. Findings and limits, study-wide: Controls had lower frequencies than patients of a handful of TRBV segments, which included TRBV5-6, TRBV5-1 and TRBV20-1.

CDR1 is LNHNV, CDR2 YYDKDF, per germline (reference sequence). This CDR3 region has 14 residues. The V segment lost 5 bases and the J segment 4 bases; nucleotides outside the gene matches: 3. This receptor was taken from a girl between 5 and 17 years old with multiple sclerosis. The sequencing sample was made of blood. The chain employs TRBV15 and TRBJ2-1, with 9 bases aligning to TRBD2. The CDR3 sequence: CATSEREAYNEQFF. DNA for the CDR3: TGTGCCACCAGCGAGCGGGAGGCTTACAATGAGCAGTTCTTC.